The clone carrying this TCR beta chain was picked up a small number of times. Authors' analysis steps: The assay estimated nucleated cells by amplifying reference gene primers. Clones were sequenced by immunoSEQ multiplex PCR, and TCRdb holds only the in-frame ones, with some missing. Clone size and the V and J calls come from that table; the DNA yielded D and trimming. The data contain fewer than 150,000 clones, about 87% of them singletons. This sample was included in a study of blood T cell repertoires in COVID-19. Germline V gives CDR1 KGHDR, CDR2 SFDVKD. V lost 4 bases to trimming and J lost 0 bases; unmatched junction nucleotides: 4. There are 15 residues in the CDR3.

The sample consisted of peripheral blood. The V call is TRBV24-1, the J call TRBJ1-2; 7 bases align to TRBD1. The origin of this receptor is a woman aged 60-70 years with acute or convalescent COVID-19. In DNA form, the CDR3 reads TGTGCCACCAGTGAGAGGGGGCCAGCTAACTATGGCTACACCTTC. Translating gives CATSERGPANYGYTF.